The 30 T cell receptor beta chains presented below share a single source sample, sequenced in a study of CD8 T cells in Susac syndrome. It was with random hexamers that roughly 0.5 to 1 ug RNA was reverse transcribed. Each CDR3 protein gets one entry after TCRdb re-called the immunoSEQ multiplex PCR reads with MiXCR. The table has about 180,000 distinct CDR3 sequences, just under 95% seen once. The sample was CD4+ T cells from PBMCs. The receptors were gathered from a human donor with Susac syndrome.

The chain links TRBV29-1 to TRBJ2-3; 9 bases fit TRBD2. V shed 2 bases, J shed 3 bases, and the junction held 6 bases outside the gene matches. This CDR3 is 15 amino acids long. CDR1 is SQVTM, CDR2 ANQGSEA, per germline. CDR3 in amino acids: CSVERSGGSTDTQYF. CDR3 nucleotides: TGCAGCGTTGAACGTAGCGGGGGCTCGACAGATACGCAGTATTTT.

This clonotype was seen a single time. The chain's CDR3 is CASSLALAGGSRDEQYF. CDR3 nucleotide sequence: TGTGCCAGCAGCTTAGCTCTAGCGGGAGGCTCCCGGGACGAGCAGTACTTC. The chain carries TRBV7-9 and TRBJ2-7, with 11 bases identical to TRBD2. Germline CDR1 reads SEHNR; CDR2 reads FQNEAQ (reference sequence). This CDR3 region has 17 residues. With 0 bases clipped from V and 5 bases from J, the junction kept 9 bases outside the gene matches. Together with reference TRBV7-9 and TRBJ2-7, the CDR3 gives the full variable domain: DTGVSQNPRHKITKRGQNVTFRCDPISEHNRLYWYRQTLGQGPEFLTYFQNEAQLEKSRLLSDRFSAERPKGSFSTLEIQRTEQGDSAMYLCASSLALAGGSRDEQYFGPGTRLTVT.

This sequence joins TRBV7-2 and TRBJ2-7, with 12 nucleotides matching TRBD2. This CDR3 spans 17 amino acids. Germline CDR1 and CDR2: SGHTA and FQGNSA. Trimming cost V 1 base and J 2 bases; bases outside gene matches: 6. The chain's CDR3 is CASSLGEGTSGPYEQYF. CDR3 DNA sequence: TGTGCCAGCAGCTTAGGGGAAGGGACTAGCGGGCCCTACGAGCAGTACTTC.

This rearrangement joins TRBV2 to TRBJ1-3, with D hard to call. Germline values: CDR1 SNHLY, CDR2 FYNNEI. V was pared by 5 bases and J by 9 bases, with 11 bases between. The CDR3 sequence is 12 residues long. The CDR3 sequence is CASSNLDGTIYF. DNA of the CDR3: TGTGCCAGCAGTAACCTTGACGGCACCATATATTTT.

The V call is TRBV30, the J call TRBJ1-4, with a weak D call TRBD1 (5 bases). This CDR3 region has 13 residues. V dropped 1 base and J dropped 10 bases, with 13 bases sitting between them. Germline V CDR1 and CDR2: GTSNPN, SVGIG (reference sequence). CDR3: CAWSGSRDGKLFF. In DNA, the CDR3 is TGTGCCTGGAGTGGTTCCCGGGACGGAAAACTGTTTTTT. Using reference TRBV30 and TRBJ1-4 for the parts outside the CDR3, the full variable domain is SQTIHQWPATLVQPVGSPLSLECTVEGTSNPNLYWYRQAAGRGLQLLFYSVGIGQISSEVPQNLSASRPQDRQFILSSKKLLLSDSGFYLCAWSGSRDGKLFFGSGTQLSVL.

The V call is TRBV30, the J call TRBJ1-5, with no clear D. Germline loops: CDR1 GTSNPN, CDR2 SVGIG (reference sequence). CDR3 length equals 11 residues. V was trimmed by 3 bases and J by 6 bases, leaving 6 bases between them. DNA for the CDR3: TGTGCCTGGAGGGTAATTCAGCCCCAGCATTTT. Translation: CAWRVIQPQHF.

V and J are TRBV2 and TRBJ2-3, with 11 bases fitting TRBD2. The CDR3 sequence is 17 residues long. Germline-derived CDR1 and CDR2 are SNHLY and FYNNEI. The junction had 7 bases not matched to a gene; V was cut back by 5 bases and J by 0 bases. CDR3 protein: CASSRRGTSGSTDTQYF. CDR3 DNA sequence: TGTGCCAGCAGTCGAAGGGGGACTAGCGGTAGCACAGATACGCAGTATTTT.

The rearrangement joins TRBV11-2 to TRBJ2-1; 14 bases match TRBD2. This CDR3 contains 15 residues. Trimming cost V 5 bases and J 7 bases; bases outside gene matches: 4. Germline lookup yields CDR1 SGHAT and CDR2 FQNNGV. The CDR3 sequence: CASSAGLAGANEQFF. The CDR3, as DNA: TGTGCCAGCAGCGCGGGACTAGCGGGAGCAAATGAGCAGTTCTTC.

The rearrangement joins TRBV10-3 to TRBJ2-3; 11 positions agree with TRBD2. V lost 11 bases, J lost 6 bases, and 10 bases stayed unmatched. Looked up from germline, CDR1 is ENHRY and CDR2 is SYGVKD. CDR3 length: 14 residues. The CDR3 DNA reads TGTGCCGTCGCTAGCGGGGGGAGTTGGGATACGCAGTATTTT. It yields the protein CAVASGGSWDTQYF.

The chain is built from TRBV20-1 and TRBJ1-1; 9 bases are a match to TRBD1. CDR1 DFQATT and CDR2 SNEGSKA come from the germline V gene (reference sequence). The CDR3 runs to 16 residues. The trim removed 6 bases at V and 2 bases at J, leaving 13 bases unmatched. DNA of the CDR3: TGCAGTGCGTACCCGGGACAGGGATACTCCAACACTGAAGCTTTCTTT. It yields the protein CSAYPGQGYSNTEAFF.

The rearrangement links TRBV5-6 to TRBJ1-1; D is unclear. V lost 5 bases, J lost 0 bases, and 11 bases lay in between. Germline CDR1 and CDR2: SGHDT and YYEEEE. The CDR3 is 14 amino acids. The chain's CDR3 is CASSHRGMNTEAFF. The CDR3 DNA is TGTGCCAGCAGTCATCGCGGGATGAACACTGAAGCTTTCTTT. Full variable domain (remainder filled in from reference TRBV5-6 and TRBJ1-1): DAGVTQSPTHLIKTRGQQVTLRCSPKSGHDTVSWYQQALGQGPQFIFQYYEEEERQRGNFPDRFSGHQFPNYSSELNVNALLLGDSALYLCASSHRGMNTEAFFGQGTRLTVV.

This clonotype was counted a few times. This chain connects TRBV18 to TRBJ1-5, with D possibly matching TRBD1 (5 bases). Trimming took 4 bases from V and 7 from J, leaving 11 bases between them. Germline CDR1 is KGHSH and CDR2 is LQKENI. The CDR3 is 13 amino acids. CDR3 bases: TGTGCCAGCTCACTCGGCAGGGCCCAGCCCCAGCATTTT. Its protein product is CASSLGRAQPQHF.

In DNA form, the CDR3 reads TGTGCCAGCAGCTGGGTAGCGGGCAGCTACGAGCAGTACTTC. This sequence encodes CASSWVAGSYEQYF. The gene calls are TRBV7-2 and TRBJ2-7, with 7 positions matching TRBD2. The CDR3 totals 14 residues. V lost 4 bases and J lost 3; bases outside the gene matches: 6. In germline, CDR1 is SGHTA, CDR2 FQGNSA.

The CDR3 loop is CASSLRVVQETQYF. In DNA, the CDR3 is TGTGCCAGCAGTTTAAGGGTCGTCCAAGAGACCCAGTACTTC. The chain has TRBV28 and TRBJ2-5; no definite D call. V was cut by 2 bases and J by 1 base, with 8 bases left in between. Germline lookup yields CDR1 MDHEN and CDR2 SYDVKM. The CDR3 runs to 14 residues.

The rearrangement links TRBV3-1 to TRBJ2-5; possible D gene TRBD2, 6 bases. Germline V gene sequence: CDR1 LGHDT, CDR2 YNNKEL (reference sequence). V gave up 0 bases and J gave up 5 bases, with 10 bases separating them. This CDR3 is 14 amino acids long. The CDR3 region has the DNA TGTGCCAGCAGCCAAGACCCTAGCGATGAGACCCAGTACTTC. Protein product: CASSQDPSDETQYF.

V gene TRBV30 combines with J gene TRBJ1-1; no clear D gene. The CDR3 has 12 residues. Germline CDR1 is GTSNPN and CDR2 is SVGIG (reference sequence). Between the trimmed V and J ends, which lost 2 bases and 3 bases, there was a span of 7 bases. The CDR3 reads CAWSLSYTEAFF. The CDR3, as DNA: TGTGCCTGGAGTCTCAGTTACACTGAAGCTTTCTTT.

CDR3 DNA sequence: TGCAGTGCTAGTTTCGGTAGCGTTGATACGCAGTATTTT. Translating it yields CSASFGSVDTQYF. The V call is TRBV20-1, the J call TRBJ2-3, with D maybe TRBD2 (5 bases). This CDR3 is 13 amino acids long. Germline CDR1 DFQATT, CDR2 SNEGSKA (reference sequence). Trimming removed 3 bases from V and 6 bases from J, with 13 bases in between.

J is TRBJ2-1 and V is TRBV28; D is unclear. In germline, CDR1 is MDHEN, CDR2 SYDVKM. Trimming took 5 bases from V and 0 from J, leaving 14 bases between them. The CDR3 runs 16 residues. The CDR3 nucleotides read TGTGCCAGCAGTGCCCTAAGGGCTAGCTCCTACAATGAGCAGTTCTTC. Translated, it gives CASSALRASSYNEQFF.

This chain connects TRBV28 to TRBJ1-2; 7 bases line up with TRBD1. This CDR3 is 14 amino acids long. V shed 1 base, J shed 7 bases, and the junction held 6 bases outside the gene matches. Germline lookup yields CDR1 MDHEN and CDR2 SYDVKM. In DNA form, the CDR3 reads TGTGCCAGCAGTTTATCGGTCAGGGGGTCTGGCTACACCTTC. This codes for CASSLSVRGSGYTF.

The chain couples TRBV2 to TRBJ2-1; 7 bases are shared with TRBD1. V lost 2 bases to trimming and J lost 9 bases; unmatched junction nucleotides: 7. This CDR3 contains 14 residues. CDR1 and CDR2 (germline): SNHLY, FYNNEI. The CDR3 nucleotides read TGTGCCAGCAGTGAATCTAGGGGGCTTGGTGAGCAGTTCTTC. Residues: CASSESRGLGEQFF.

The V call is TRBV2, the J call TRBJ2-5; TRBD2 aligns across 9 bases. Germline CDR1 and CDR2: SNHLY and FYNNEI. Germline trimming cut 3 bases from V and 4 bases from J; bases unmatched to any gene: 6. This CDR3 has 15 residues. CDR3 residues: CASSDNLAGPETQYF. The CDR3 DNA is TGTGCCAGCAGTGATAATCTAGCGGGGCCAGAGACCCAGTACTTC.

V gene TRBV6-2 or TRBV6-3 combines with J gene TRBJ2-3; D unresolved. The CDR3 runs to 14 residues. Germline V gene sequence: CDR1 MNHEY, CDR2 SVGEGT. V was pared by 1 base and J by 6 bases, with 11 bases between. CDR3 bases: TGTGCCAGCAGTTACTTACAACTCCCCGATACGCAGTATTTT. Residues: CASSYLQLPDTQYF.

The chain has TRBV7-9 and TRBJ2-5; the match to TRBD2 covers 11 bases. CDR1 SEHNR and CDR2 FQNEAQ come from the germline V gene (reference sequence). Trimming at V came to 1 base and at J to 5 bases, leaving 12 bases not matched to a gene. CDR3 length: 18 residues. In DNA, the CDR3 is TGTGCCAGCAGCTTAGGCCTAGCGGGGGGACCGCGAAAGGAGACCCAGTACTTC. Its protein is CASSLGLAGGPRKETQYF.

This rearrangement joins TRBV29-1 to TRBJ2-2; 7 bases align to TRBD1. CDR1 and CDR2 (germline): SQVTM, ANQGSEA. There are 13 residues in the CDR3. V was clipped by 6 bases and J by 6 bases; unmatched bases: 7. The CDR3 here is CSVGQSASGELFF. Here the CDR3 DNA reads TGCAGCGTGGGACAGTCGGCGTCCGGGGAGCTGTTTTTT.

The rearrangement links TRBV12-3 or TRBV12-4 to TRBJ2-3; possibly TRBD1 or TRBD2 for D (5 bases each). This CDR3 comprises 14 residues. Trimming pared 3 bases from V and 13 bases from J, leaving 20 bases between. CDR3 DNA: TGTGCCAGCAGTTTGAACTGGGGGACCCGAAGGAAGTATTTT. The encoded protein is CASSLNWGTRRKYF.

This clonotype was counted a few times. The rearrangement links TRBV4-2 to TRBJ2-3; TRBD2 agrees at 9 bases. CDR3 length: 16 residues. V trimming: 0 bases; J trimming: 3 bases; junction bases outside the gene matches: 4. Looked up from germline, CDR1 is LGHNA and CDR2 is YNFKEQ. CDR3 sequence: CASSQESSGNTDTQYF. The CDR3, as DNA: TGTGCCAGCAGCCAAGAGTCTAGCGGGAATACAGATACGCAGTATTTT.

V is TRBV29-1 and J is TRBJ1-1; no clear D. Germline CDR1 reads SQVTM; CDR2 reads ANQGSEA. This CDR3 has 11 amino acids. Trimming removed 6 bases at V and 1 base at J, with 6 bases between. The CDR3 sequence: CSVYWNTEAFF. CDR3 coding DNA: TGCAGCGTATACTGGAACACTGAAGCTTTCTTT.

This clonotype was seen only once. The rearrangement uses TRBV18 and TRBJ2-1; D is unclear. The CDR3 contains 15 residues. V was pared by 3 bases and J by 8 bases, with 17 bases between. CDR1 and CDR2 from the germline V gene are KGHSH and LQKENI. In nucleotides, the CDR3 is TGTGCCAGCTCACCTGAGAGCTTAAGGCGTGATGAGCAGTTCTTC. Translation: CASSPESLRRDEQFF.

The chain links TRBV6-6 to TRBJ1-3; D may be TRBD1 (6 bases). Germline V CDR1 and CDR2: MNHNY, SVGAGI (reference sequence). V was cut by 6 bases and J by 4 bases, with 13 bases left in between. The CDR3 has 14 amino acids. CDR3 in amino acids: CASSGTTGGNTIYF. CDR3 coding DNA: TGTGCCAGCAGCGGAACTACAGGGGGAAACACCATATATTTT.

The genes are TRBV30 and TRBJ1-5; 9 nucleotides agree with TRBD1. Trimming cost V 5 bases and J 5 bases; bases outside gene matches: 4. CDR1 is GTSNPN, CDR2 SVGIG, per germline (reference sequence). The CDR3 runs 13 residues. This chain's CDR3 is CAWEQGADQPQHF. The CDR3 DNA follows: TGTGCCTGGGAACAGGGGGCGGATCAGCCCCAGCATTTT. Full variable domain (rest looked up from reference TRBV30 and TRBJ1-5): SQTIHQWPATLVQPVGSPLSLECTVEGTSNPNLYWYRQAAGRGLQLLFYSVGIGQISSEVPQNLSASRPQDRQFILSSKKLLLSDSGFYLCAWEQGADQPQHFGDGTRLSIL.